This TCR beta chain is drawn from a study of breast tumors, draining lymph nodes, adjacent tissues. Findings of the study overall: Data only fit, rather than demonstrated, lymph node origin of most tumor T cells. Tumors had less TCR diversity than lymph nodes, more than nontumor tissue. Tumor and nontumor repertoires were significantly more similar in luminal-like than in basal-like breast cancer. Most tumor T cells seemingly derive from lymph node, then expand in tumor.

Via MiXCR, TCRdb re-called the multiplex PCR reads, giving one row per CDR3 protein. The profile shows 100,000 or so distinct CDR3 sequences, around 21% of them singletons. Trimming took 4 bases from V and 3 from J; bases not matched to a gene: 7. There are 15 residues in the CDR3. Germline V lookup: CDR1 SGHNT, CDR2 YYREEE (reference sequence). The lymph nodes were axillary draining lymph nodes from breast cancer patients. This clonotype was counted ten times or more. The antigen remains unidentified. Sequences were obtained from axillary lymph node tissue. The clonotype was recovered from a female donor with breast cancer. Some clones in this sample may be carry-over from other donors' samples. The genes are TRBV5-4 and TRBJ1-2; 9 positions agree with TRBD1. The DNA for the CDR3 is TGTGCCAGCAGCCCCCGGGACAGGGAGGACTATGGCTACACCTTC. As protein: CASSPRDREDYGYTF. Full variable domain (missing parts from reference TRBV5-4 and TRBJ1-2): ETGVTQSPTHLIKTRGQQVTLRCSSQSGHNTVSWYQQALGQGPQFIFQYYREEENGRGNFPPRFSGLQFPNYSSELNVNALELDDSALYLCASSPRDREDYGYTFGSGTRLTVV.